The clone carrying this TCR beta chain was seen repeatedly, ten times or more. From RNA transcripts, TCR beta CDR3 regions were amplified. The HTBI primer set drove a first-round RT-PCR of the TCR CDR3. MiXCR, run by TCRdb on the multiplex PCR reads, gives a single entry per CDR3 protein. Among about 590,000 distinct CDR3 sequences listed, more than 15% were seen once. The CDR3 totals 16 residues. The ends were cut back, 7 bases at V and 2 bases at J, with 20 bases in the middle. These data are taken from a study of T cells in Graves' hyperthyroidism and ophthalmopathy. The origin of this receptor is a young woman with Graves' hyperthyroidism. The sample taken for sequencing was blood. The chain employs TRBV12-3 or TRBV12-4 and TRBJ1-1; D is uncertain. The CDR3 DNA reads as TGTGCCAGCAATCTTTATGGTCCGGGATCCAACACTGAAGCTTTCTTT. It translates to CASNLYGPGSNTEAFF.